What follows are 26 T cell receptor beta chains derived from one specimen sequenced in a study of OX40 agonist ivuxolimab in advanced cancers. Receptor amplification or capture employed the immunoSEQ multiplex PCR assay. In its TCRdb copy, this immuneACCESS table keeps in-frame sequences only and misses some clones. Where compared with another copy, unresolved V genes explain less than half of these, and the others have no known cause. Counted in this sample were 65,000 or so clones; 70% to 90% of them appeared once. The top ten clones comprise 3.7% of the sample. This specimen consisted of CD4+ or CD8+ T cells sorted from blood, obtained in a trial of the OX40 agonist ivuxolimab. The receptors here all came from an adult with an advanced solid tumor such as melanoma, head and neck, liver or kidney cancer.

This chain uses TRBV7-3 with TRBJ2-1, with TRBD1 as a possible D gene (5 bases). The CDR3 is 15 amino acids. Trimming removed 0 bases from V and 0 bases from J, with 6 bases in between. Germline V CDR1 and CDR2: SGHTA, FQGTGA. This CDR3 reads CASSLTGDSYNEQFF. In DNA, the CDR3 is TGTGCCAGCAGCTTAACAGGGGACTCCTACAATGAGCAGTTCTTC. The variable domain in full, with the rest retrieved from reference TRBV7-3 and TRBJ2-1, is GAGVSQTPSNKVTEKGKYVELRCDPISGHTALYWYRQSLGQGPEFLIYFQGTGAADDSGLPNDRFFAVRPEGSVSTLKIQRTERGDSAVYLCASSLTGDSYNEQFFGPGTRLTVL.

The chain employs TRBV7-2 and TRBJ1-4; D possibly corresponds to TRBD1 (5 bases). This CDR3 has 15 amino acids. The V end was cut by 3 bases, the J end by 6 bases, with 14 bases between. Per germline, CDR1 SGHTA and CDR2 FQGNSA. The CDR3 spells CASSLGGRTDEKLFF. In nucleotides, the CDR3 is TGTGCCAGCAGCTTGGGGGGAAGGACGGATGAAAAACTGTTTTTT.

The chain has TRBV28 and TRBJ1-1; D possibly corresponds to TRBD1 (5 bases). The CDR3 consists of 12 residues. V dropped 5 bases and J dropped 11 bases, with 15 bases sitting between them. Germline loops: CDR1 MDHEN, CDR2 SYDVKM. CDR3 nucleotide sequence: TGTGCCAGCAGTCCAGGGACCGCTCCCGCTTTCTTT. Translated, it gives CASSPGTAPAFF.

The chain employs TRBV7-9 and TRBJ1-6; D call uncertain. Trimming stripped 6 bases from V and 7 bases from J, with 13 bases between. This CDR3 comprises 14 residues. Looked up from germline, CDR1 is SEHNR and CDR2 is FQNEAQ (reference sequence). This CDR3 reads CASSQARPNSPLHF. As DNA, the CDR3 is TGTGCCAGCAGTCAGGCGAGGCCGAATTCACCCCTCCACTTT.

CDR3 region: CATSRPQGREEEKLFF. The DNA of the CDR3 is TGTGCCACCAGCAGACCCCAGGGTCGCGAGGAGGAAAAACTGTTTTTT. The chain uses TRBV15 and TRBJ1-4; perhaps TRBD1 as D (5 bases). The CDR3 contains 16 residues. The V and J ends lost 2 bases and 8 bases respectively, with 18 bases between them. Germline assignment: CDR1 LNHNV and CDR2 YYDKDF (reference sequence). Full variable domain (missing parts from reference TRBV15 and TRBJ1-4): DAMVIQNPRYQVTQFGKPVTLSCSQTLNHNVMYWYQQKSSQAPKLLFHYYDKDFNNEADTPDNFQSRRPNTSFCFLDIRSPGLGDTAMYLCATSRPQGREEEKLFFGSGTQLSVL.

As for this clone: The junction departs from germline at one end; a sequencing error may be responsible. V gene TRBV7-9 combines with J gene TRBJ2-1, with D perhaps TRBD2 (5 bases). The CDR3 totals 15 residues. Germline CDR1 reads SEHNR; CDR2 reads FQNEAQ (reference sequence). DNA of the CDR3: TGTGCCAGCAGCTCGAGGGTAGACTCCCACAATGAGCAGTTCTTC. It codes for CASSSRVDSHNEQFF. Based on the CDR3 plus reference TRBV7-9 and TRBJ2-1, the full variable domain is DTGVSQNPRHKITKRGQNVTFRCDPISEHNRLYWYRQTLGQGPEFLTYFQNEAQLEKSRLLSDRFSAERPKGSFSTLEIQRTEQGDSAMYLCASSSRVDSHNEQFFGPGTRLTVL.

This chain connects TRBV6-5 to TRBJ2-7; D uncertain. The CDR3 covers 12 residues. Germline V gene data show CDR1 as MNHEY and CDR2 as SVGAGI. Here the CDR3 reads CVVGGYSYEQYF. The CDR3 DNA reads as TGTGTCGTTGGCGGTTACTCCTACGAGCAGTACTTC.

As concerns this clone: The sample holds other DNA sequences that translate to the same CDR3. The V call is TRBV5-4, the J call TRBJ1-5; D unresolved. The CDR3 totals 13 residues. V lost 0 bases and J 1 base, leaving 2 bases between the germline ends. Germline V gene sequence: CDR1 SGHNT, CDR2 YYREEE (reference sequence). CDR3 loop: CASSLDSNQPQHF. CDR3 nucleotides: TGTGCCAGCAGCTTGGACAGCAATCAGCCCCAGCATTTT.

This chain uses TRBV15 with TRBJ1-4, with 12 bases fitting TRBD1. The germline V gene encodes CDR1 LNHNV and CDR2 YYDKDF (reference sequence). The CDR3 totals 19 residues. V was pared by 5 bases and J by 4 bases, with 14 bases of the junction left unmatched. This CDR3 reads CATSGLVGQGALFNEKLFF. CDR3 in DNA: TGTGCCACCAGCGGCCTGGTGGGACAGGGGGCCCTCTTTAATGAAAAACTGTTTTTT.

The rearrangement links TRBV7-2 to TRBJ2-7, with D possibly being TRBD2 (6 bases). CDR1 and CDR2 (germline): SGHTA, FQGNSA. Trimming took 5 bases from V and 5 from J, leaving 22 bases between them. The CDR3 loop spans 16 amino acids. CDR3 bases: TGTGCCAGCAGCCACAGGCGGGGTAATCTCCCCCACGAGCAGTACTTC. Its protein product is CASSHRRGNLPHEQYF.

The DNA for the CDR3 is TGTGCCAGCAGTGAAGGATACGGCGGGAGCTCCTACAATGAGCAGTTCTTC. Translation gives CASSEGYGGSSYNEQFF. The chain uses TRBV6-1 and TRBJ2-1, with 7 bases aligning to TRBD2. The CDR3 consists of 17 residues. Germline CDR1 and CDR2: MNHNS and SASEGT. Trimming at V came to 1 base and at J to 0 bases, leaving 6 bases not matched to a gene.

The chain's CDR3 is CASSKVRTDPSSYEQYF. CDR3 in DNA: TGTGCCAGCAGCAAAGTTCGTACGGACCCAAGCTCCTACGAGCAGTACTTC. The rearrangement uses TRBV21-1 and TRBJ2-7. TRBV21-1 is annotated as a pseudogene. This CDR3 region has 17 residues.

This rearrangement joins TRBV19 to TRBJ1-1; maybe TRBD1 (6 bases). This CDR3 has 13 amino acids. CDR1 and CDR2 (germline): LNHDA, SQIVND (reference sequence). V lost 8 bases to trimming and J lost 6 bases, with 16 bases between them. The CDR3 region is CASGWGAQAEAFF. CDR3 bases: TGTGCCAGTGGCTGGGGGGCGCAGGCTGAAGCTTTCTTT.

The chain couples TRBV18 to TRBJ1-5, with D hard to call. This CDR3 contains 12 residues. The V gene's germline CDR1 is KGHSH and CDR2 LQKENI. V was shortened by 3 bases and J by 7 bases, with 7 bases between the two germline ends. The CDR3 DNA is TGTGCCAGCTCACCGCCATCGCAGCCCCAGCATTTT. Protein sequence: CASSPPSQPQHF.

The V gene is TRBV9, the J gene TRBJ2-5; maybe TRBD1 (6 bases). This CDR3 region has 15 residues. Germline CDR1 SGDLS, CDR2 YYNGEE. Trimming took 2 bases from V and 5 from J, leaving 16 bases between them. The chain's CDR3 is CASSVAGTPVETQYF. Here the CDR3 DNA reads TGTGCCAGCAGCGTGGCCGGGACACCTGTCGAGACCCAGTACTTC.

This rearrangement joins TRBV9 to TRBJ2-1; 14 nucleotides align to TRBD2. The CDR3 extends over 15 amino acids. The V gene end was trimmed by 2 bases and the J gene end by 7 bases; junction bases not matched to a gene: 2. Germline CDR1 and CDR2: SGDLS and YYNGEE. CDR3 DNA: TGTGCCAGCAGCGTTGGGACTAGCGGGAGTAATGAGCAGTTCTTC. Translating it yields CASSVGTSGSNEQFF.

The chain has TRBV9 and TRBJ2-3; TRBD2 agrees at 11 bases. Losses at the gene ends were 1 base for V and 4 bases for J; bases not matched to a gene: 8. Germline assignment: CDR1 SGDLS and CDR2 YYNGEE. The CDR3 totals 17 residues. CDR3 residues: CASSVSVAGGRSDTQYF. As DNA, the CDR3 is TGTGCCAGCAGCGTATCAGTAGCGGGAGGGCGATCAGATACGCAGTATTTT.

The chain joins TRBV4-2 to TRBJ2-3; D uncertain. CDR3 length equals 13 residues. The germline V gene encodes CDR1 LGHNA and CDR2 YNFKEQ. V lost 1 base and J lost 4, with 6 bases in between. The CDR3 loop reads CASSQAGSDTQYF. DNA of the CDR3: TGTGCCAGCAGCCAAGCTGGTTCAGATACGCAGTATTTT.

The rearrangement links TRBV4-3 to TRBJ2-1; D is ambiguous. Trimming removed 1 base from V and 0 bases from J, with 13 bases in between. The CDR3 sequence is 17 residues long. From germline, CDR1 is LGHNA and CDR2 YSLEER. The CDR3 spells CASSQGFSGSSYNEQFF. CDR3 nucleotide sequence: TGCGCCAGCAGCCAAGGATTTTCCGGTAGCTCCTACAATGAGCAGTTCTTC.

J is TRBJ2-3 and V is TRBV30; D is undetermined. The CDR3 consists of 13 residues. The germline V and J ends were trimmed by 0 bases and 3 bases, with 7 bases remaining between them. Germline V gives CDR1 GTSNPN, CDR2 SVGIG (reference sequence). The CDR3 sequence: CAWSVRATDTQYF. DNA for the CDR3: TGTGCCTGGAGTGTACGGGCGACAGATACGCAGTATTTT.

This clone has more than one count but fewer than ten. This chain links TRBV27 with TRBJ2-2, with D perhaps matching TRBD1 or TRBD2 (5 bases each). The CDR3 length is 15 residues. The germline V and J ends were trimmed by 6 bases and 3 bases, with 14 bases remaining between them. Germline CDR1 and CDR2: MNHEY and SMNVEV (reference sequence). In DNA, the CDR3 is TGTGCCAGCAGGGTCGTGGGGGATTACACCGGGGAGCTGTTTTTT. It is translated as CASRVVGDYTGELFF.

This clone was detected a few times. The J gene is TRBJ2-7, the V gene TRBV4-2, with TRBD2 matching 10 bases. Germline V CDR1 and CDR2: LGHNA, YNFKEQ. The CDR3 runs 17 residues. The ends lost 0 bases at V and 5 bases at J; junction bases unmatched: 10. DNA of the CDR3: TGTGCCAGCAGCCAAGATGCCCTAGCGGGAGCAAGTGACGAGCAGTACTTC. Translated, it gives CASSQDALAGASDEQYF.

The chain uses TRBV5-1 and TRBJ1-3; D gene ambiguous. The germline CDR1 and CDR2 sequences are SGHRS and YFSETQ. The CDR3 runs 13 residues. Trimming shortened V by 4 bases and J by 3 bases, and 8 bases separated the two germline ends. The CDR3 sequence: CASSLEDGNTIYF. As DNA, the CDR3 is TGCGCCAGCAGCCTAGAAGATGGAAACACCATATATTTT. Filled out from reference TRBV5-1 and TRBJ1-3, the complete variable domain reads KAGVTQTPRYLIKTRGQQVTLSCSPISGHRSVSWYQQTPGQGLQFLFEYFSETQRNKGNFPGRFSGRQFSNSRSEMNVSTLELGDSALYLCASSLEDGNTIYFGEGSWLTVV.

V usage is TRBV11-3 and J usage is TRBJ1-1; 7 bases are a match to TRBD1. The CDR3 has 20 residues. Trimming removed 1 base from V and 0 bases from J; junction bases left unmatched: 17. CDR1 is SGHNT and CDR2 is YENEEA in the germline V gene. CDR3 sequence: CASSLVAPLWDSVMNTEAFF. CDR3 coding DNA: TGTGCCAGCAGCTTAGTAGCACCTCTGTGGGACAGCGTAATGAACACTGAAGCTTTCTTT.

The chain is built from TRBV7-9 and TRBJ2-7, with D possibly matching TRBD1 (6 bases). The germline V gene has CDR1 SEHNR and CDR2 FQNEAQ (reference sequence). The CDR3 length is 15 residues. The V end was cut by 5 bases, the J end by 5 bases, with 19 bases between. As DNA, the CDR3 is TGTGCCAGCAGCGGGGGACATTCGGGCGCCGACGAGCAGTACTTC. It translates to CASSGGHSGADEQYF. The variable domain in full, completed from reference TRBV7-9 and TRBJ2-7, reads DTGVSQNPRHKITKRGQNVTFRCDPISEHNRLYWYRQTLGQGPEFLTYFQNEAQLEKSRLLSDRFSAERPKGSFSTLEIQRTEQGDSAMYLCASSGGHSGADEQYFGPGTRLTVT.

This clone appeared once. The chain combines TRBV9 with TRBJ2-5; D is unresolved. The J call may not be correct, given that the DNA end is closer to TRBJ2-7. Germline CDR1 reads SGDLS; CDR2 reads YYNGEE. There are 13 residues in the CDR3. The CDR3 bases are TGTGCCAGCAGCGTAGCTTGGGGCTACGAGCAGTACTTC. Encoded protein: CASSVAWGYEQYF.